The 6 T cell receptor beta chains reported below all come from one sample, sequenced in a study of vaccination effects on CD4 cells after COVID-19 (dated by TCRdb to 2022 to 2024). The library was prepared using the immunoSEQ multiplex PCR assay. TCRdb's version of the immuneACCESS table is confined to in-frame rearrangements and falls short of the full clone set. An unresolved V gene accounts for under half of the shortfall where checked; the remainder is of unknown origin. The sample data list around 59,000 clones, and around four fifths of these were observed just once. 2% of the sample is held by the ten biggest clonotypes. Their antigens are not known. In the ViraFEST assay, PBMC were stimulated with viral peptide pools, and antigen-specific CD4+ T cell clonotypes were then identified by expansion using TCR sequencing. After approximately eleven days of culture, CD4+ T cells were isolated with the EasySep CD4+ T cell isolation kit. Two doses of either the BNT162b2 or the mRNA-1273 mRNA SARS-CoV-2 vaccine were administered to participants.

The sequencing here drew on CD4+ T cells from PBMCs cultured with HCoV-OC43 spike peptides, taken after COVID-19 vaccination. The cell subset or site label, read with the paper, signifies: HCoV-OC43 spike overlapping peptide pool stimulation. These receptors all come from a human donor who received a COVID-19 vaccine.

This clone was seen a handful of times. The chain combines TRBV7-9 with TRBJ1-4; D is possibly TRBD1 (6 bases). There are 12 residues in the CDR3. Germline loops: CDR1 SEHNR, CDR2 FQNEAQ (reference sequence). V was shortened by 11 bases and J by 1 base, with 8 bases between the two germline ends. CDR3 sequence: CAWGQTNEKLFF. The CDR3 DNA is TGTGCCTGGGGACAAACTAATGAAAAACTGTTTTTT.

This sequence joins TRBV19 and TRBJ2-3, with D perhaps TRBD1 (6 bases). The germline gives CDR1 LNHDA, CDR2 SQIVND (reference sequence). The CDR3 length is 13 residues. Deletions cut 6 bases from V and 7 bases from J, with 14 bases between. The CDR3 sequence: CASRDQGPNTQYF. DNA for the CDR3: TGTGCCAGTAGAGATCAGGGGCCGAATACGCAGTATTTT.

Worth noting for this clone: Sequence at one end of the junction differs from germline and may be a read error. The J gene is TRBJ2-5, the V gene TRBV24-1; D gene unclear. CDR3 length: 13 amino acids. Germline V gene data show CDR1 as KGHDR and CDR2 as SFDVKD. In nucleotides, the CDR3 is TGTGCCACCAGTGATCAAAACCAGGAGACCCAGTACTTC. Protein: CATSDQNQETQYF.

The chain uses TRBV4-1 and TRBJ2-3; 8 nucleotides line up with TRBD1. This CDR3 comprises 15 residues. Trimming at V came to 4 bases and at J to 2 bases, leaving 5 bases not matched to a gene. The germline V gene encodes CDR1 MGHRA and CDR2 YSYEKL. CDR3 bases: TGCGCCAGCAGCCGAGCGACAGGGGACACAGATACGCAGTATTTT. Protein: CASSRATGDTDTQYF.

This clone was found a few times. CDR3 in amino acids: CASSLAQGGGTEAFF. CDR3 coding DNA: TGTGCCAGCAGCCTCGCACAAGGGGGAGGGACTGAAGCTTTCTTT. This sequence joins TRBV4-2 and TRBJ1-1, with D tentatively TRBD1 (6 bases). V lost 4 bases and J 5 bases, leaving 17 bases between the germline ends. Germline V gene lookup returns CDR1 LGHNA and CDR2 YNFKEQ. CDR3 length: 15 residues.

CDR3 nucleotides: TGTGCCAGCAGCTTAGGGACAGGGCGGGATGAGCAGTTCTTC. Protein sequence: CASSLGTGRDEQFF. V usage is TRBV11-3 and J usage is TRBJ2-1, with 8 bases lining up with TRBD1. Germline V gene data show CDR1 as SGHNT and CDR2 as YENEEA. V trimming: 1 base; J trimming: 8 bases; junction bases outside the gene matches: 4. The CDR3 is made up of 14 amino acids.